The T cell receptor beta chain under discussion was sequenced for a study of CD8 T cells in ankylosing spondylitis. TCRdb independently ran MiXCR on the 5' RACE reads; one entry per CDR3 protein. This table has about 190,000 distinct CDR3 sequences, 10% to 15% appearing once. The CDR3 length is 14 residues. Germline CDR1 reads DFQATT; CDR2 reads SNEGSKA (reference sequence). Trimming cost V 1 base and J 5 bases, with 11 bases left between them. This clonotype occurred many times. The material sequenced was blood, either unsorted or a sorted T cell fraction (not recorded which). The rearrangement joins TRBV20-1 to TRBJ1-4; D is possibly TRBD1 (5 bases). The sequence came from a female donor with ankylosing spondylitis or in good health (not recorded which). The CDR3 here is CSARVGGANEKLFF. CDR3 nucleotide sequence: TGCAGTGCTAGAGTCGGAGGGGCAAATGAAAAACTGTTTTTT.